A single sample gave rise to the 11 T cell receptor beta chains below, sequenced in a study of OX40 agonist ivuxolimab in advanced cancers. The data were produced by immunoSEQ multiplex PCR, yet TCRdb's version contains in-frame clones alone and is incomplete. The table records approximately 50,000 clones, around 85% of them present only once. Sequenced material: CD4+ or CD8+ T cells sorted from blood, taken in a trial of the OX40 agonist ivuxolimab. Receptors were obtained from an adult with an advanced solid tumor such as melanoma, head and neck, liver or kidney cancer.

The rearrangement uses TRBV5-1 and TRBJ2-2; D gene uncertain. With 0 bases removed from V and 6 bases from J, the gap between germline ends came to 3 bases. Germline V gene sequence: CDR1 SGHRS, CDR2 YFSETQ. CDR3 length: 12 amino acids. This chain's CDR3 is CASSLAAGELFF. CDR3 coding DNA: TGCGCCAGCAGCTTGGCTGCCGGGGAGCTGTTTTTT.

This clone was detected only once. The V gene is TRBV6-6, the J gene TRBJ2-7, with D possibly TRBD2 on 6 matching bases. Germline V CDR1 and CDR2: MNHNY, SVGAGI (reference sequence). Trimming shortened V by 6 bases and J by 0 bases, and 15 bases separated the two germline ends. CDR3 length: 15 residues. The CDR3 DNA reads TGTGCCAGCAGCCGGGACGGGGGAAGCTCCTACGAGCAGTACTTC. Residues: CASSRDGGSSYEQYF.

The gene calls are TRBV29-1 and TRBJ1-3; 7 bases are a match to TRBD1. The CDR3 sequence is 13 residues long. Germline assignment: CDR1 SQVTM and CDR2 ANQGSEA. Trimming at V came to 4 bases and at J to 3 bases, leaving 3 bases not matched to a gene. As DNA, the CDR3 is TGCAGCGTTGGACAGGGAGGTGGAAACACCATATATTTT. It encodes CSVGQGGGNTIYF.

The rearrangement joins TRBV9 to TRBJ1-1, with D maybe TRBD1 (6 bases). V was cut by 0 bases and J by 5 bases, with 14 bases left in between. Germline-derived CDR1 and CDR2 are SGDLS and YYNGEE. This CDR3 region has 15 residues. CDR3 sequence (DNA): TGTGCCAGCAGCGTAGCAGGGGCGGAAGTTACTGAAGCTTTCTTT. Amino acids: CASSVAGAEVTEAFF.

The J gene is TRBJ2-7, the V gene TRBV7-2; 7 bases map to TRBD1. This CDR3 contains 16 residues. Germline assignment: CDR1 SGHTA and CDR2 FQGNSA. V gave up 3 bases and J gave up 4 bases; unmatched junction bases: 12. CDR3 loop: CASSFDTGALWYEQYF. For the CDR3, the DNA is TGTGCCAGCAGCTTTGACACAGGGGCCCTTTGGTACGAGCAGTACTTC.

J is TRBJ1-1 and V is TRBV5-1; weak D call: TRBD1 (5 bases). Trimming shortened V by 0 bases and J by 1 base, and 7 bases separated the two germline ends. In germline, CDR1 is SGHRS, CDR2 YFSETQ. The CDR3 totals 14 residues. In DNA form, the CDR3 reads TGCGCCAGCAGCTTGGATGGACAGAACACTGAAGCTTTCTTT. This gives the protein CASSLDGQNTEAFF.

The chain is built from TRBV5-4 and TRBJ2-7; 12 bases line up with TRBD2. Germline V gene data show CDR1 as SGHNT and CDR2 as YYREEE (reference sequence). V shed 4 bases, J shed 6 bases, and the junction held 2 bases outside the gene matches. This CDR3 region has 13 residues. Here the CDR3 reads CASSPGLAGEQYF. In DNA, the CDR3 is TGTGCCAGCAGCCCGGGACTAGCGGGCGAGCAGTACTTC.

J is TRBJ1-4 and V is TRBV5-1; 7 nucleotides agree with TRBD1. This CDR3 comprises 14 residues. V gave up 2 bases and J gave up 7 bases; unmatched junction bases: 5. CDR1 and CDR2 from the germline V gene are SGHRS and YFSETQ. The CDR3 coding sequence is TGCGCCAGCAGCTTTATGACAGGGAGTGAAAAACTGTTTTTT. Its protein product is CASSFMTGSEKLFF.

This chain's CDR3 is CASSRPTGRGTGELFF. In DNA form, the CDR3 reads TGCGCCAGCAGTCGCCCCACGGGGCGAGGCACCGGGGAGCTGTTTTTT. The rearrangement links TRBV10-1 to TRBJ2-2, with D possibly being TRBD1 or TRBD2 (5 bases each). Germline CDR1 WNHNN, CDR2 SYGVQD (reference sequence). There are 16 residues in the CDR3. V lost 5 bases and J lost 4, with 17 bases in between.

This clone has only a few counts. The V gene is TRBV9, the J gene TRBJ2-5; either TRBD1 or TRBD2 may supply D (5 bases each). Germline assignment: CDR1 SGDLS and CDR2 YYNGEE. V shed 0 bases and J shed 4 bases, with 7 bases lying between them. The CDR3 is made up of 13 amino acids. CDR3 residues: CASSVDGTETQYF. DNA of the CDR3: TGTGCCAGCAGCGTAGACGGGACAGAGACCCAGTACTTC.

The rearrangement links TRBV5-8 to TRBJ1-2; 8 bases match TRBD1. The CDR3 extends over 12 amino acids. V lost 4 bases to trimming and J lost 8 bases; unmatched junction nucleotides: 4. Germline lookup yields CDR1 SGHTS and CDR2 YDEGEE. CDR3 in amino acids: CASSLRGLGYTF. The DNA of the CDR3 is TGTGCCAGCAGCCTCAGGGGGCTCGGCTACACCTTC.